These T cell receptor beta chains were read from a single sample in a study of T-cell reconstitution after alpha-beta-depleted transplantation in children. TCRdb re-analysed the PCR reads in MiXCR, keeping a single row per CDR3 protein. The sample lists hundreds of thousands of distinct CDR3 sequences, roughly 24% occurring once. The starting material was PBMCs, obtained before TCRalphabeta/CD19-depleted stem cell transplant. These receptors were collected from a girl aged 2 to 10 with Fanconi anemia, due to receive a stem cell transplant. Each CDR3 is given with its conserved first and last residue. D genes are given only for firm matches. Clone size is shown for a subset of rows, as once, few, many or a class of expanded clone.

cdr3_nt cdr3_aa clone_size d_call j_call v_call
TGTGCCAGCAGTTACAGGGGGGATGGGAGTGAGCAGTTCTTC CASSYRGDGSEQFF few - TRBJ2-1 TRBV6-5
TGTGCCAGCAGTTACGGCAGAAGGAGGGGAGCTGAAGCTTTCTTT CASSYGRRRGAEAFF many - TRBJ1-1 TRBV6-5
TGTGCCAGCAGTTTAGCGCGGTTTAGTGCGAACACTGAAGCTTTCTTT CASSLARFSANTEAFF few - TRBJ1-1 TRBV12-3/TRBV12-4
TGTGCCACCAGCCCTCTGTGGGGGGCAGGGTTCGGGGAGCAGTACTTC CATSPLWGAGFGEQYF - - TRBJ2-7 TRBV15
TGTGCCAGCAGCTTCGGACAGCCCGGAAACACCATATATTTT CASSFGQPGNTIYF - - TRBJ1-3 TRBV7-2
TGCGCCAGCAGCTCCCGCCTGCGGGACAGTCAATGGGATACGCAGTATTTT CASSSRLRDSQWDTQYF - - TRBJ2-3 TRBV10-1
TGCAGCGTTGTACAGGGTTACGAGCAGTACTTC CSVVQGYEQYF - - TRBJ2-7 TRBV29-1
TGTGCCAGCAGCTTAGGTGGGACTATGTACAATGAGCAGTTCTTC CASSLGGTMYNEQFF - TRBD2 TRBJ2-1 TRBV7-3
TGCAGTGCTAGAGATCTTCCCTTTAGCCAAGAGACCCAGTACTTC CSARDLPFSQETQYF many - TRBJ2-5 TRBV20-1
TGCGCCAGCAGCAGGGGACAGGGAGTCTTCTATGGCTACACCTTC CASSRGQGVFYGYTF - TRBD1 TRBJ1-2 TRBV5-1
TGTGCCAGCAGTTACAACTACGTGGGGGAGACCCAGTACTTC CASSYNYVGETQYF many - TRBJ2-5 TRBV6-5
TGCAGCGCCCAAATCTCCAGTAGAGCCTATGGCTACACCTTC CSAQISSRAYGYTF few - TRBJ1-2 TRBV29-1
TGTGCCAGCAGCCCCAGGGGACTAGCGACCTACAATGAGCAGTTCTTC CASSPRGLATYNEQFF few TRBD2 TRBJ2-1 TRBV3-1
TGTGCCAGCAGCTTTGTCGCTAGCGGTACAGATACGCAGTATTTT CASSFVASGTDTQYF many TRBD2 TRBJ2-3 TRBV7-2
TGTGCCAGCAGTTACTCGAGAGTAGTGTCGCGCTCCAGAGCCCAGTACTTC CASSYSRVVSRSRAQYF few - TRBJ2-5 TRBV6-5
TGTGCCAGCACCTCCAGGGGTGAGGGTGAGCAGTTCTTC CASTSRGEGEQFF many - TRBJ2-1 TRBV6-6
TGTGCCAGCAGTTCCTTCTTCAGCGAGGGTTATGGCTACACCTTC CASSSFFSEGYGYTF once - TRBJ1-2 TRBV28
TGTGCCAGCAGCTTAATGCAGGGTTCCTACAATGAGCAGTTCTTC CASSLMQGSYNEQFF - - TRBJ2-1 TRBV7-3
TGCAGCGTTCACTCCCGGGACAGGGGGTACAATGAGCAGTTCTTC CSVHSRDRGYNEQFF - TRBD1 TRBJ2-1 TRBV29-1
TGCGCCAGCAGCTTAGCCGGGACAGGGGTATACAATGAGCAGTTCTTC CASSLAGTGVYNEQFF many TRBD1 TRBJ2-1 TRBV5-1
TGCAGCGCCCAAGAGGGGGCAGATACGCAGTATTTT CSAQEGADTQYF few - TRBJ2-3 TRBV29-1
TGTGCCAGCAGTTTTAGCGGGGGCCAAGAGACCCAGTACTTC CASSFSGGQETQYF few TRBD2 TRBJ2-5 TRBV12-3/TRBV12-4
TGTGCCAGCAGTGACTCCATAGTAAGCTCCTACAATGAGCAGTTCTTC CASSDSIVSSYNEQFF many - TRBJ2-1 TRBV6-4
TGCAGTGCTAGATTCGCGGCGGGTAGCACAGATACGCAGTATTTT CSARFAAGSTDTQYF few - TRBJ2-3 TRBV20-1
TGTGCCAGCAGCCTAGGGATAGGGGTCCTATCCTACGAGCAGTACTTC CASSLGIGVLSYEQYF many - TRBJ2-7 TRBV12-3/TRBV12-4
TGTGCCAGCAGCCCACAGGGGGCGGCTGGGAATCAGCCCCAGCATTTT CASSPQGAAGNQPQHF - TRBD1 TRBJ1-5 TRBV12-3/TRBV12-4
TGCAGTGCTAGGATGGGGTTCGACGGGGAGCTGTTTTTT CSARMGFDGELFF many - TRBJ2-2 TRBV20-1
TGTGCCAGCAGCCCGGTACAGGGAAGCGGAGGCAATCAGCCCCAGCATTTT CASSPVQGSGGNQPQHF few - TRBJ1-5 TRBV4-2
TGTGCTAGTGGTTTCCAGACCGACAGGGGACAAGGGGATGGCTACACCTTC CASGFQTDRGQGDGYTF - TRBD1 TRBJ1-2 TRBV12-5
TGTGCCAGCAGCCTCCTCGGGACATCCTACGAGCAGTACTTC CASSLLGTSYEQYF many - TRBJ2-7 TRBV6-5
TGTGCCAGCAGCCCCGGGACAGGGTACTACGAGCAGTACTTC CASSPGTGYYEQYF many TRBD1 TRBJ2-7 TRBV4-2
TGCGCCAGCACCCCGAGGGGGCCGGAGACCCAGTACTTC CASTPRGPETQYF many TRBD1 TRBJ2-5 TRBV5-1
TGTGCCAGCAGTTGGATGAATGAGCAGTTCTTC CASSWMNEQFF many - TRBJ2-1 TRBV27
TGTGCCAGCAGCTTATTTTCGAGGTCTTTCTTACATTTCTTC CASSLFSRSFLHFF - - TRBJ2-7 TRBV7-2
TGTGCCAGCAGCTTAGGTTTCACGGGACTAGCGACCGGGGAGCTGTTTTTT CASSLGFTGLATGELFF - TRBD2 TRBJ2-2 TRBV5-6
TGTGCCAGCAGTGACGGTCCGGGACTAGCGTTTTACAATGAGCAGTTCTTC CASSDGPGLAFYNEQFF - TRBD2 TRBJ2-1 TRBV6-4
TGCGCCAGCAGCTTTGGGGGATTCTCTGGGGCCAACGTCCTGACTTTC CASSFGGFSGANVLTF - - TRBJ2-6 TRBV5-1
TGTGCCAGCAGTCACAATACAGGGCGAGGAGGGTACGAGCAGTACTTC CASSHNTGRGGYEQYF - - TRBJ2-7 TRBV27
TGCAGCGTTGAAGACCAGAGAGGGCTCCTGATAACTTTCTTT CSVEDQRGLLITFF many - TRBJ1-1 TRBV29-1
TGCAGTGCTAGAGAGGGGCAGGTTGACAATGAAAAACTGTTTTTT CSAREGQVDNEKLFF - - TRBJ1-4 TRBV20-1
TGTGCCAGCACTGAGGGGCACAACCAAGAGACCCAGTACTTC CASTEGHNQETQYF - - TRBJ2-5 TRBV2
TGTGCCAGCAGTCGACAGGGTGGTTGGACTGAAGCTTTCTTT CASSRQGGWTEAFF many TRBD1 TRBJ1-1 TRBV6-5
TGCAGTGCTAGAGCGACTAGCGGGGGGGCCACAGATACGCAGTATTTT CSARATSGGATDTQYF many TRBD2 TRBJ2-3 TRBV20-1
TGCAGCGTTGCCCGGAGTAGCGGGAGTGGCGAGCAGTACTTC CSVARSSGSGEQYF medium-sized TRBD2 TRBJ2-7 TRBV29-1
TGTGCCAGCAGCCAAGCTGTTGAATCGGCCTATGAGCAGTTCTTC CASSQAVESAYEQFF many - TRBJ2-1 TRBV4-2
TGCAGCGTTGGTGGTATGGGGGACAGGGGTCTCCTTGACAATGAGCAGTTCTTC CSVGGMGDRGLLDNEQFF few TRBD1 TRBJ2-1 TRBV29-1
TGTGCCAGCAGTTACTCGACGGCCACTGAAGCTTTCTTT CASSYSTATEAFF many - TRBJ1-1 TRBV6-5
TGCAGCGGGGGACAGCTGAACACTGAAGCTTTCTTT CSGGQLNTEAFF - TRBD1 TRBJ1-1 TRBV29-1
TGTGCCATCAGTTATACTAGCGGGAGGAACAATGAGCAGTTCTTC CAISYTSGRNNEQFF few TRBD2 TRBJ2-1 TRBV10-3
TGTGCCAGCAGTTTTCAGGGTAGTACTGAAGCTTTCTTT CASSFQGSTEAFF many - TRBJ1-1 TRBV12-3/TRBV12-4
TGTGCCAGCAGTTTCATCGGCGGGGGTGGCGGGACCCAGTACTTC CASSFIGGGGGTQYF - TRBD2 TRBJ2-5 TRBV12-3/TRBV12-4